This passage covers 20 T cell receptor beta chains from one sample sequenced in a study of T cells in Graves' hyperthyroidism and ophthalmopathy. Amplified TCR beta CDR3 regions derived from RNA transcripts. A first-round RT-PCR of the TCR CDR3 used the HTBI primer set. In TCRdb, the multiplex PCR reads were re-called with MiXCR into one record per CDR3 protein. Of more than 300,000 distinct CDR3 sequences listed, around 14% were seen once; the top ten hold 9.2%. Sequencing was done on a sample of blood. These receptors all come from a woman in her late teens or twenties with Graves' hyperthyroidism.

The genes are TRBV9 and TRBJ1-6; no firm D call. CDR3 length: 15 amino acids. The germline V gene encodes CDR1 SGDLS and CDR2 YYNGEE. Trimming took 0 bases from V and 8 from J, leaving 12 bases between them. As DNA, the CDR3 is TGTGCCAGCAGCGTAGTTGACAAACTGGATTCACCCCTCCACTTT. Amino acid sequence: CASSVVDKLDSPLHF.

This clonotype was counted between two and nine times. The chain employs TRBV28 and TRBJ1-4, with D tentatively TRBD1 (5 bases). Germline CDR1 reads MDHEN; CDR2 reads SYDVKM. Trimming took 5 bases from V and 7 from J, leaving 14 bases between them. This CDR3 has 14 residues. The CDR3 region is CASSRAGSGEKLFF. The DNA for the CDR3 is TGTGCCAGCAGTAGAGCAGGGTCGGGTGAAAAACTGTTTTTT.

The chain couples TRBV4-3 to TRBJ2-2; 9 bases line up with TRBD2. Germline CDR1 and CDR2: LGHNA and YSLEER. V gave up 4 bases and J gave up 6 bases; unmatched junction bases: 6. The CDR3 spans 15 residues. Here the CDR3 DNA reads TGCGCCAGCAGCCGAGAAGGACTAGCGTCCGGGGAGCTGTTTTTT. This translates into CASSREGLASGELFF.

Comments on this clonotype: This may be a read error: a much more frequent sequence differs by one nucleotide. CDR3 sequence (DNA): TGTGCCAGCAGTTTGTCTTGTCAGCCCCAGCATTTT. It codes for CASSLSCQPQHF. This chain connects TRBV6-4 to TRBJ1-5; D is undetermined. Trimming removed 5 bases at V and 6 bases at J, with 8 bases between. There are 12 residues in the CDR3. Germline V CDR1 and CDR2: MRHNA, SNTAGT.

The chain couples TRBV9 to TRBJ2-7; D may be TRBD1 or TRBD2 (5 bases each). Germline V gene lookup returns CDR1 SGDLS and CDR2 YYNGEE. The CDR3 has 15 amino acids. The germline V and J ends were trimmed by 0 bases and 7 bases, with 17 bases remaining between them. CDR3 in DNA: TGTGCCAGCAGCGTAGGAGGGGATAGGGGCTTTGAGCAGTACTTC. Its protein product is CASSVGGDRGFEQYF.

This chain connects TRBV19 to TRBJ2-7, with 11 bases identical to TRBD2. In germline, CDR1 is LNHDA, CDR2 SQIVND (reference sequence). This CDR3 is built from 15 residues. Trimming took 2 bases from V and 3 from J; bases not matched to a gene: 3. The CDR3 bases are TGTGCCAGTAGTATATTCGGGACTAGCGGCTACGAGCAGTACTTC. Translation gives CASSIFGTSGYEQYF.

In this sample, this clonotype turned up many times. The CDR3 nucleotides are TGCAGTGCTCGGGACCGAGGCTTTGAGCAGTTCTTC. It codes for CSARDRGFEQFF. The genes are TRBV20-1 and TRBJ2-1, with D perhaps given as TRBD1 or TRBD2 (5 bases each). Germline lookup yields CDR1 DFQATT and CDR2 SNEGSKA (reference sequence). Trimming stripped 5 bases from V and 9 bases from J, with 14 bases between. The CDR3 has 12 amino acids.

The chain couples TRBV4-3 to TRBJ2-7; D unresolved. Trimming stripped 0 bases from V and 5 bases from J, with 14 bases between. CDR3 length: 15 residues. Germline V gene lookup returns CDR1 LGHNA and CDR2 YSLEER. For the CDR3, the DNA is TGCGCCAGCAGCCAAGATAGGTCAAGCTGGGACGAGCAGTACTTC. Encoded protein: CASSQDRSSWDEQYF.

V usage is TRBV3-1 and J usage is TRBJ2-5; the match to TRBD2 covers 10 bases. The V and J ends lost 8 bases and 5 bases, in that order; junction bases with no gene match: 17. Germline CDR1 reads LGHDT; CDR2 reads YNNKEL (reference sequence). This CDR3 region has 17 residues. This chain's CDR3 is CASSPKSGRAHTETQYF. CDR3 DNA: TGTGCCAGCTCACCAAAAAGCGGGAGGGCCCATACCGAGACCCAGTACTTC.

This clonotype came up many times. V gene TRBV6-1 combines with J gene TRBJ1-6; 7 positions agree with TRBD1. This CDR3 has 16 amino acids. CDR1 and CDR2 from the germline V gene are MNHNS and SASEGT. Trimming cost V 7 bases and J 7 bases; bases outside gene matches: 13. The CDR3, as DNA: TGTGCCAGCACCCAAGGGTTGACAGGGCGAAATTCACCCCTCCACTTT. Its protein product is CASTQGLTGRNSPLHF.

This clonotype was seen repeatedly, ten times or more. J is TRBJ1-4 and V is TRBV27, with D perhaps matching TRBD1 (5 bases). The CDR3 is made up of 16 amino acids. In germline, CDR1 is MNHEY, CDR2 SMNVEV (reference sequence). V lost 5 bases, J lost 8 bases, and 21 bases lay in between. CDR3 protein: CASSPIRPGRGEKLFF. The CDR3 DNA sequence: TGTGCCAGCAGTCCCATTAGGCCGGGTCGGGGCGAAAAACTGTTTTTT.

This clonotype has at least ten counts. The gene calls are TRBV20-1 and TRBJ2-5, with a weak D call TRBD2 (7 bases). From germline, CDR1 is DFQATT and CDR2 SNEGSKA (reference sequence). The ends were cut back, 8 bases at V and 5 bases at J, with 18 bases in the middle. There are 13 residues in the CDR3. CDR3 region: CSPAGGPGETQYF. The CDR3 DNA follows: TGCAGTCCAGCCGGGGGGCCGGGGGAGACCCAGTACTTC.

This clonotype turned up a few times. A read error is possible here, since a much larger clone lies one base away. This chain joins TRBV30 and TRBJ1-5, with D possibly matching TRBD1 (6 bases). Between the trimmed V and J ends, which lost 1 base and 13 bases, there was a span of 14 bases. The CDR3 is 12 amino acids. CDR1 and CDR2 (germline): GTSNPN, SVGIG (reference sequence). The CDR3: CAWSDTEGEQHF. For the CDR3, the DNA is TGTGCCTGGAGTGATACGGAGGGGGAACAGCATTTT.

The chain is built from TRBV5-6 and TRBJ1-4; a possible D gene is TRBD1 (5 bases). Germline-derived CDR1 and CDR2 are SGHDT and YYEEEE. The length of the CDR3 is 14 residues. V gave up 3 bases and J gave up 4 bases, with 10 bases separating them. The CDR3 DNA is TGTGCCAGCAGCTGGGGGGTTGGTAATGAAAAACTGTTTTTT. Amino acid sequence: CASSWGVGNEKLFF.

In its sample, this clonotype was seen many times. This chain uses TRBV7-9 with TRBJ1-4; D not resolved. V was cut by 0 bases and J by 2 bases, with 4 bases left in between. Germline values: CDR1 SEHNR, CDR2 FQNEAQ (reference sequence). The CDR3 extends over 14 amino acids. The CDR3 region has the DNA TGTGCCAGCAGCTTAGCCCGGACTAATGAAAAACTGTTTTTT. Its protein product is CASSLARTNEKLFF.

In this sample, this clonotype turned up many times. The CDR3 reads CASSLGEGPQYF. Written as DNA, the CDR3 is TGTGCCAGCAGCTTAGGGGAGGGTCCGCAGTATTTT. The chain carries TRBV7-3 and TRBJ2-3, with TRBD2 identical over 7 bases. CDR1 SGHTA and CDR2 FQGTGA come from the germline V gene. The trim removed 2 bases at V and 10 bases at J, leaving 3 bases unmatched. The CDR3 runs 12 residues.

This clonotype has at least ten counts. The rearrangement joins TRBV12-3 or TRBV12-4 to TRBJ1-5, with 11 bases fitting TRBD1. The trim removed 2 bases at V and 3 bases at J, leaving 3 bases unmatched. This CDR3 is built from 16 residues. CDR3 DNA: TGTGCCAGCAGTTTAATGGGACAGGGGGACAATCAGCCCCAGCATTTT. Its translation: CASSLMGQGDNQPQHF.

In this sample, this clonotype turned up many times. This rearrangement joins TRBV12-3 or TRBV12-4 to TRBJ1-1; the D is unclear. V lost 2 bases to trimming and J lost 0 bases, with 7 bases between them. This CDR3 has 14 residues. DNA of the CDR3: TGTGCCAGCAGTTTAAGACAAGTGAACACTGAAGCTTTCTTT. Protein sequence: CASSLRQVNTEAFF.

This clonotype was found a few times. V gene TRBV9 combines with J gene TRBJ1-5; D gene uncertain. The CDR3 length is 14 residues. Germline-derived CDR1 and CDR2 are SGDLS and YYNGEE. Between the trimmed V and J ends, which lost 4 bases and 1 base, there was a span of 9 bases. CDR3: CASSSGGSNQPQHF. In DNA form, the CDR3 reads TGTGCCAGCAGCTCCGGTGGCAGCAATCAGCCCCAGCATTTT.

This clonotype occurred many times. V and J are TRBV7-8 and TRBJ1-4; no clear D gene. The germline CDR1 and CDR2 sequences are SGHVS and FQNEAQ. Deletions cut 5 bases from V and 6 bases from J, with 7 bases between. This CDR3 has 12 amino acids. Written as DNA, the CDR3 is TGTGCCAGCAGCCTAGGGTATGAAAAACTGTTTTTT. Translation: CASSLGYEKLFF.